This T cell receptor (beta chain) was recovered during a study of Graves' ophthalmopathy and Graves' hyperthyroidism. Transcripts of RNA were the source for amplifying TCR beta CDR3 regions. A first-round RT-PCR used HTBI primers, followed by a second-round multiplex PCR. TCRdb used MiXCR to reprocess the multiplex PCR reads, holding one entry per CDR3 protein. The sample lists around 600,000 distinct CDR3 sequences, about 40% occurring once. In the case of this clonotype: One junction end does not reproduce the germline sequence, and a read error may be involved.

The CDR3 extends over 13 amino acids. CDR1 is SGDLS, CDR2 YYNGEE, per germline. The origin of this receptor is an adult man with Graves' ophthalmopathy. The sequenced sample was peripheral blood. The chain employs TRBV9 and TRBJ2-5; 7 bases are a match to TRBD2. The CDR3 DNA sequence: TGCGCCAGCAGCGCGGGAGCGAGAGAGACCCAGTACTTC. This sequence encodes CASSAGARETQYF.